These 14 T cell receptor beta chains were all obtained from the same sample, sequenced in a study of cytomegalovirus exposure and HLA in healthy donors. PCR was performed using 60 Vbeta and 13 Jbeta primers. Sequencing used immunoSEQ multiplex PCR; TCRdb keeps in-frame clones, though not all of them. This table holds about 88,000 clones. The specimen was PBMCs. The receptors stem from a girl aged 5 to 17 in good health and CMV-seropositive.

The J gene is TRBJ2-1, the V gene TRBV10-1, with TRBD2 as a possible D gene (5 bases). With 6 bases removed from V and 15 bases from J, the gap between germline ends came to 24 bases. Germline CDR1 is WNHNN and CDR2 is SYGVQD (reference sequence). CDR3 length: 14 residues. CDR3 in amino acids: CASSGNTPKDCRFF. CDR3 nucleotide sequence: TGCGCCAGCAGCGGAAACACGCCGAAGGACTGTAGGTTCTTC.

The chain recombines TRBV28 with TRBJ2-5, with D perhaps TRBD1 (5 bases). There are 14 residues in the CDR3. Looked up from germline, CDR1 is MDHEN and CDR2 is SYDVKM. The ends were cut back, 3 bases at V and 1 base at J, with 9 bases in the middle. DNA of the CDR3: TGTGCCAGCAGTTTGGCCCAGGGCCAAGAGACCCAGTACTTC. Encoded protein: CASSLAQGQETQYF.

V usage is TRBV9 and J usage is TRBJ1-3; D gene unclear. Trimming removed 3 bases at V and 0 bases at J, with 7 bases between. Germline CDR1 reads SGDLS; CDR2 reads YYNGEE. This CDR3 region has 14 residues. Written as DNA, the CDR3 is TGTGCCAGCAGCGCACAGACCTCTGGAAACACCATATATTTT. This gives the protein CASSAQTSGNTIYF.

The CDR3 DNA is TGTGCCAGCAGCCCTCAAGCCCCCCGGGACAGCACCTACGAGCAGTACTTC. Amino acids: CASSPQAPRDSTYEQYF. J is TRBJ2-5 and V is TRBV4-2, with 7 bases matching TRBD1. The J call may be incorrect, as the DNA end agrees better with TRBJ2-7. Germline V gene data show CDR1 as LGHNA and CDR2 as YNFKEQ. The CDR3 is 17 amino acids.

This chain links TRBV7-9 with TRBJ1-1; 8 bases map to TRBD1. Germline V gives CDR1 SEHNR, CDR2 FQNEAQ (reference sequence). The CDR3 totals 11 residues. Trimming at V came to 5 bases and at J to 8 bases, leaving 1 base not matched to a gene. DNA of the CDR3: TGTGCCAGCAGCCGGACAGGGGAAGCTTTCTTT. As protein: CASSRTGEAFF. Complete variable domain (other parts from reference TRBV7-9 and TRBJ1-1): DTGVSQNPRHKITKRGQNVTFRCDPISEHNRLYWYRQTLGQGPEFLTYFQNEAQLEKSRLLSDRFSAERPKGSFSTLEIQRTEQGDSAMYLCASSRTGEAFFGQGTRLTVV.

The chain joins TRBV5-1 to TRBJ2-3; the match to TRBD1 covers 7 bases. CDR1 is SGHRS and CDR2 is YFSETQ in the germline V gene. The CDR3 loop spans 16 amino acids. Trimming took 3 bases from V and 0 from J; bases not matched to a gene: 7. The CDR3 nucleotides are TGCGCCAGCAGCTGGGGGCGACAGGGAAGCACAGATACGCAGTATTTT. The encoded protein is CASSWGRQGSTDTQYF. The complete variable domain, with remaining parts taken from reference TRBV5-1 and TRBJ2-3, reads KAGVTQTPRYLIKTRGQQVTLSCSPISGHRSVSWYQQTPGQGLQFLFEYFSETQRNKGNFPGRFSGRQFSNSRSEMNVSTLELGDSALYLCASSWGRQGSTDTQYFGPGTRLTVL.

The CDR3 region has the DNA TGTGCCAGTAGTATACCGACAACTCCTGGGGCCAACGTCCTGACTTTC. It is translated as CASSIPTTPGANVLTF. The chain combines TRBV19 with TRBJ2-6; D uncertain. Germline-derived CDR1 and CDR2 are LNHDA and SQIVND (reference sequence). CDR3 length: 16 amino acids. The V gene lost 2 bases and the J gene lost 2 bases, with 10 bases spanning the gap.

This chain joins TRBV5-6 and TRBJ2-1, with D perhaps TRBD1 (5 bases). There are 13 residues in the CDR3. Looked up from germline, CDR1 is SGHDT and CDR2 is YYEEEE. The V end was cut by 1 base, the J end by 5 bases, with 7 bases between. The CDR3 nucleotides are TGTGCCAGCAGCTTGAGACAGCACAATGAGCAGTTCTTC. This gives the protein CASSLRQHNEQFF.

The CDR3 is CASSRFGGNSPLHF. The CDR3 DNA reads TGTGCCAGCAGCCGCTTCGGGGGGAATTCACCCCTCCACTTT. The chain uses TRBV11-2 and TRBJ1-6; tentative D call: TRBD1 (5 bases). This CDR3 spans 14 amino acids. Trimming shortened V by 5 bases and J by 7 bases, and 12 bases separated the two germline ends. Germline-derived CDR1 and CDR2 are SGHAT and FQNNGV.

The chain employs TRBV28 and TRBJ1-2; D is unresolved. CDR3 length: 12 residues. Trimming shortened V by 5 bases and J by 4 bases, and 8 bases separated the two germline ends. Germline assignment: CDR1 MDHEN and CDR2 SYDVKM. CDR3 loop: CASSPHSYGYTF. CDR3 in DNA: TGTGCCAGCAGTCCCCACAGCTATGGCTACACCTTC.

CDR3 region: CASSVGDGYTF. Written as DNA, the CDR3 is TGTGCCAGCAGCGTCGGGGATGGCTACACCTTC. This sequence joins TRBV9 and TRBJ1-2; D is undetermined. The CDR3 is made up of 11 amino acids. The V end was cut by 2 bases, the J end by 6 bases, with 5 bases between. Germline CDR1 SGDLS, CDR2 YYNGEE.

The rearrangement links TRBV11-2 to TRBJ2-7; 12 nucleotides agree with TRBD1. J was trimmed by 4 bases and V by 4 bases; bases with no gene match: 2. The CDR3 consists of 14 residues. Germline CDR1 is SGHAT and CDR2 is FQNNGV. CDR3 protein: CASSWGQGAYEQYV. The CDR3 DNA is TGTGCCAGCAGCTGGGGACAGGGGGCATACGAGCAGTACGTC.

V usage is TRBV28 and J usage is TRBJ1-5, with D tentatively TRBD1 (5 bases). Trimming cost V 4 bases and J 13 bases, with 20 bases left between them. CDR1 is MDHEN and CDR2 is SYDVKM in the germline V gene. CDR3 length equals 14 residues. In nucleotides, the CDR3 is TGTGCCAGCAGTTCCCGACAGCCCCCCAAGACTCAGCATTTT. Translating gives CASSSRQPPKTQHF.

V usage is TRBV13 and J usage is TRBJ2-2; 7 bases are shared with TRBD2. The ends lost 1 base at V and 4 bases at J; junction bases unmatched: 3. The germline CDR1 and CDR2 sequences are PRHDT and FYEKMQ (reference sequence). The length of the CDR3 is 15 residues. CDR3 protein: CASSLAGGSTGELFF. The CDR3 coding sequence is TGTGCCAGCAGCTTAGCTGGCGGGAGCACCGGGGAGCTGTTTTTT.